This T cell receptor (beta chain) was captured by sequencing in a study of T cells in Graves' hyperthyroidism and ophthalmopathy. Study as a whole: Peripheral blood draws took place at initial diagnosis, ahead of any treatment.

Findings and caveats of the study: Blood also carried most thyroid clonotypes expanded above 0.001. In simple terms, a model built on 13 V-J features told ophthalmopathy apart from stable hyperthyroidism.

Patients were excluded for uncontrolled infection, other autoimmune disease, pregnancy or lactation. Authors of the study amplified TCR beta CDR3 regions from RNA transcripts. Using the HTBI primer set, a first-round RT-PCR was run on the TCR CDR3. TCRdb re-derived calls from the multiplex PCR reads in MiXCR, one entry per CDR3 protein. The sample holds fewer than 650,000 distinct CDR3 sequences, approximately 15% seen once. This clonotype appeared many times. The antigen remains unidentified. The specimen sequenced was blood. This TCR came from a woman younger than 45 with Graves' hyperthyroidism that later progressed to Graves' ophthalmopathy.

CDR3 bases: TGTGCCAGCAGCTTCCTACAGGGGGCGGCTTACTATGGCTACACCTTC. Encoded protein: CASSFLQGAAYYGYTF. The genes are TRBV5-6 and TRBJ1-2; 9 bases align to TRBD1. The CDR3 has 16 amino acids. Germline V gene data show CDR1 as SGHDT and CDR2 as YYEEEE. V lost 2 bases, J lost 3 bases, and 8 bases stayed unmatched.